Following are 2 T cell receptor beta chains from one sample sequenced in a study of chemoradiotherapy in HPV16-positive cancers. Sequencing was performed with immunoSEQ multiplex PCR; in TCRdb, only in-frame clones are kept and a portion is missing. The sample has some 10,000 clones; roughly 70% are singletons. The material was tumor tissue, obtained from a patient who underwent chemoradiotherapy. Receptors originate from a human donor with HPV-associated anogenital cancer.

The V gene is TRBV7-2, the J gene TRBJ2-2, with D unclear. This CDR3 has 13 amino acids. Looked up from germline, CDR1 is SGHTA and CDR2 is FQGNSA. With 1 base removed from V and 6 bases from J, the gap between germline ends came to 6 bases. The CDR3 sequence: CASSLVWAGELFF. The CDR3 DNA follows: TGTGCCAGCAGCTTAGTGTGGGCCGGGGAGCTGTTTTTT.

The chain couples TRBV5-1 to TRBJ2-3; D is possibly TRBD2 (6 bases). The length of the CDR3 is 16 residues. Trimming removed 0 bases at V and 2 bases at J, with 13 bases between. The germline V gene encodes CDR1 SGHRS and CDR2 YFSETQ. CDR3 region: CASSLGRAGHTDTQYF. The CDR3, as DNA: TGCGCCAGCAGCTTGGGTAGGGCGGGGCACACAGATACGCAGTATTTT. Based on the CDR3 plus reference TRBV5-1 and TRBJ2-3, the full variable domain is KAGVTQTPRYLIKTRGQQVTLSCSPISGHRSVSWYQQTPGQGLQFLFEYFSETQRNKGNFPGRFSGRQFSNSRSEMNVSTLELGDSALYLCASSLGRAGHTDTQYFGPGTRLTVL.